The rows below give T cell receptor beta chains drawn from one sample of a study of post-analysis software for immune sequencing data. Using its own MiXCR run on the PCR reads, TCRdb lists one record per CDR3 protein. The data hold 500,000 to 600,000 distinct CDR3 sequences, with around 47% observed a single time. What was sequenced was blood. The receptors derive from a girl aged 5-17 years with multiple sclerosis. Each CDR3 is given with its conserved first and last residue. D genes are given only for firm matches. Only some rows state a clone size, as once, few, many or a class for expanded clones.

j_call,clone_size,v_call,d_call,cdr3_length,cdr3_nt,cdr3_aa
TRBJ2-7,NA,TRBV30,TRBD2,13,TGTGCCGTAGGGGCTAGCGGCACCTACGAGCAGTACTTC,CAVGASGTYEQYF
TRBJ2-7,NA,TRBV6-2/TRBV6-3,TRBD1,14,TGTGCCAGCAGCACCCGGACAGGGGAAATCGAGCAGTACTTC,CASSTRTGEIEQYF
TRBJ2-1,NA,TRBV12-3/TRBV12-4,NA,16,TGTGCCAGCAGCCCTGACGGGTTCCCAACGACGAATGAGCAGTTCTTC,CASSPDGFPTTNEQFF
TRBJ2-1,few,TRBV7-7,NA,13,TGTGCTAGCAGCTACGGGAGTATGAATGAGCAGTTCTTC,CASSYGSMNEQFF
TRBJ2-5,NA,TRBV7-8,TRBD2,17,TGTGCCAGCAGCCGACGGACTAGCGGGAGGGCCATCGAGACCCAGTACTTC,CASSRRTSGRAIETQYF
TRBJ1-5,once,TRBV12-3/TRBV12-4,NA,14,TGTGCCAGCAGTCCCTTGGGCAGCAATCAGCCCCAGCATTTT,CASSPLGSNQPQHF
TRBJ2-5,few,TRBV7-9,TRBD1,15,TGTGCCAGCAGCTTAAGGGGACAGAACCAAGAGACCCAGTACTTC,CASSLRGQNQETQYF
TRBJ2-7,NA,TRBV5-1,TRBD2,16,TGCGCCAGCAGCTTGGAACTAGCGGGAGGGTCCCGCGAGCAGTACTTC,CASSLELAGGSREQYF
TRBJ2-4,NA,TRBV6-1,TRBD1,14,TGTGCCAGCCGGACGACCGGGACAGGAAACATTCAGTACTTC,CASRTTGTGNIQYF
TRBJ2-7,few,TRBV29-1,NA,13,TGCAGCGTTGGCGACACGCAATACTACGAGCAGTACTTC,CSVGDTQYYEQYF
TRBJ2-1,NA,TRBV6-1,NA,15,TGTGCCAGCAGTGAAGACAGTCTATCCTACAATGAGCAGTTCTTC,CASSEDSLSYNEQFF
TRBJ2-7,many,TRBV27,TRBD1,15,TGTGCCAGCAGTCCAGGACAGGGTGGTCCCTACGAGCAGTACTTC,CASSPGQGGPYEQYF
TRBJ1-5,NA,TRBV7-6,NA,16,TGTGCCAGCAGCTCGAGCCCACAAGGAGACAATCAGCCCCAGCATTTT,CASSSSPQGDNQPQHF
TRBJ2-3,NA,TRBV2,NA,14,TGTGCCAGCAGTGGGGGACTCGGCACAGATACGCAGTATTTT,CASSGGLGTDTQYF
TRBJ2-5,NA,TRBV5-4,TRBD2,15,TGTGCCAGCAGTAGCGGGGGGGCGTGGAAGGAGACCCAGTACTTC,CASSSGGAWKETQYF
TRBJ2-5,NA,TRBV12-3/TRBV12-4,NA,14,TGTGCCAGCAGTTGGGGGGCAGCTCAAGAGACCCAGTACTTC,CASSWGAAQETQYF
TRBJ2-4,NA,TRBV7-2,TRBD2,15,TGTGCCAGCAGCTTAGCGGGGCAGGGAGGGGACATTCAGTACTTC,CASSLAGQGGDIQYF
TRBJ1-1,NA,TRBV2,NA,14,TGTGCCAGCAGTGAACGGCCGACGAACACTGAAGCTTTCTTT,CASSERPTNTEAFF
TRBJ1-1,NA,TRBV12-3/TRBV12-4,NA,11,TGTGCCAGCAGTCGGACAGCTGATGCTTTCTTT,CASSRTADAFF
TRBJ1-5,NA,TRBV5-1,NA,14,TGCGCCAGCAGCCCAGACGGGGGTGGCCAGCCCCAGCATTTT,CASSPDGGGQPQHF
TRBJ2-7,NA,TRBV12-3/TRBV12-4,TRBD2,15,TGTGCCAGCAGTCCACTAGCGGGGGCAACCTACGAGCAGTACTTC,CASSPLAGATYEQYF
TRBJ1-1,NA,TRBV29-1,NA,13,TGCAGCGCCAGCGGACGTCTGAACACTGAAGCTTTCTTT,CSASGRLNTEAFF
TRBJ2-7,many,TRBV7-2,NA,13,TGTGCCAGCAGCCGGTGGACTTCCTACGAGCAGTACTTC,CASSRWTSYEQYF
TRBJ2-1,NA,TRBV12-3/TRBV12-4,TRBD2,15,TGTGCCAGCAGTCCCGGACTAGCGGGGGGCGGTGAGCAGTTCTTC,CASSPGLAGGGEQFF
TRBJ2-5,few,TRBV5-6,NA,17,TGTGCCAGCACCTTCGGAAAGTTCCTTCTGTACCAAGAGACCCAGTACTTC,CASTFGKFLLYQETQYF
TRBJ2-1,NA,TRBV24-1,TRBD2,16,TGTGCCACCAGTGGTAGGACGACTAGCGGGAGAGATGAGCAGTTCTTC,CATSGRTTSGRDEQFF
TRBJ2-5,few,TRBV7-6,TRBD2,16,TGTGCCAGCAGCTTAGGGTCCGCGGGAGGACCAGAGACCCAGTACTTC,CASSLGSAGGPETQYF
TRBJ2-1,NA,TRBV7-9,TRBD2,20,TGTGCCAGCACCGCACGGGTGACTAGCGGGAGGCCTACCTCCTACAATGAGCAGTTCTTC,CASTARVTSGRPTSYNEQFF
TRBJ2-3,few,TRBV5-1,TRBD2,16,TGCGCCAGCAGCTTGGTAGCGGGAGGGCCGACAGATACGCAGTATTTT,CASSLVAGGPTDTQYF
TRBJ1-5,few,TRBV4-1,NA,13,TGCGCCAGCAGCCAAGCCCTCTCCCAGCCCCAGCATTTT,CASSQALSQPQHF
TRBJ2-5,NA,TRBV7-8,NA,13,TGTGCCAGCACAGCAGCCTTAGAAGAGACCCAGTACTTC,CASTAALEETQYF
TRBJ2-3,NA,TRBV7-9,TRBD2,14,TGTGCCAGCAGCCTACTAGCGGGAGCGGGTACGCAGTATTTT,CASSLLAGAGTQYF
TRBJ1-5,NA,TRBV3-1,TRBD1,15,TGTGCCAGCAGCCGAGGGACAGGGGGCGGCCAGCCCCAGCATTTT,CASSRGTGGGQPQHF
TRBJ1-2,NA,TRBV6-5,NA,10,TGTGCCAGCTACGGCTATGGCTACACCTTC,CASYGYGYTF
TRBJ2-5,few,TRBV10-1,TRBD2,16,TGCGCCAGCAGTGATGACAGCGGGAGGGCCTCGGAGACCCAGTACTTC,CASSDDSGRASETQYF
TRBJ2-1,NA,TRBV5-1,TRBD2,15,TGCGCCAGCAGGCCGGGACTAGCGGGAGACCCTGAGCAGTTCTTC,CASRPGLAGDPEQFF
TRBJ2-7,NA,TRBV9,NA,13,TGTGCCAGCAGCGTCGAACAGGGATACGAGCAGTACTTC,CASSVEQGYEQYF
TRBJ2-7,few,TRBV4-1,NA,18,TGCGCCAGCAGCCAAGATGATTTCCGCGGAACTATCTCCTACGAGCAGTACTTC,CASSQDDFRGTISYEQYF
TRBJ2-2,NA,TRBV12-3/TRBV12-4,NA,15,TGTGCCAGCAGGCTCGCGGGTGCTAACACCGGGGAGCTGTTTTTT,CASRLAGANTGELFF
TRBJ2-7,few,TRBV9,TRBD2,16,TGTGCCAGCAGCGTAAGTGCGGGGGGGCTAAGTTACGAGCAGTACTTC,CASSVSAGGLSYEQYF
TRBJ2-1,NA,TRBV12-3/TRBV12-4,TRBD2,16,TGTGCCAGCAGAACTCATTCTAGCGGAATCGGGAATGAGCAGTTCTTC,CASRTHSSGIGNEQFF
TRBJ2-3,few,TRBV5-1,NA,16,TGCGCCAGCAGCCCTTATGGACAGCCCGACCCAGATACGCAGTATTTT,CASSPYGQPDPDTQYF
TRBJ2-7,medium-sized,TRBV20-1,NA,13,TGCAGTGCGTCCAGGGACATTCCCTACGAGCAGTACTTC,CSASRDIPYEQYF
TRBJ2-7,NA,TRBV5-1,NA,17,TGCGCCAGCAGCCTGGACGGGTGGACGCGGACATTCTACGAGCAGTACTTC,CASSLDGWTRTFYEQYF
TRBJ2-5,NA,TRBV12-3/TRBV12-4,NA,13,TGTGCCAGCACCCCCGAAGGGGAAGAGACCCAGTACTTC,CASTPEGEETQYF
TRBJ2-5,NA,TRBV4-2,NA,15,TGTACCAGCAGCCAAGAGCCGAGCGTAGTAGAGACCCAGTACTTC,CTSSQEPSVVETQYF
TRBJ1-5,NA,TRBV20-1,TRBD1,15,TGCAGTGCTGTAACAGGGGGTTTGAGCAATCAGCCCCAGCATTTT,CSAVTGGLSNQPQHF